The 9 T cell receptor beta chains below come from one sample, sequenced in a study of blood T cells in healthy people across ages. A second PCR of roughly 7 to 11 cycles used a sample-barcoded 5' primer and a J-beta primer mix. Each CDR3 protein gets one entry after TCRdb re-called the 5' RACE reads with MiXCR. The sample records approximately 770,000 distinct CDR3 sequences, about three fifths being singletons. Sequencing used blood. These receptors were collected from a man aged 25 to 40 in good health.

The chain employs TRBV28 and TRBJ2-7, with D perhaps matching TRBD2 (6 bases). CDR3 length: 14 amino acids. Trimming cost V 8 bases and J 2 bases, with 16 bases left between them. The V gene's germline CDR1 is MDHEN and CDR2 SYDVKM. CDR3 nucleotide sequence: TGTGCCAGCTTCGCCGGGACGGGAGCCTACGAGCAGTACTTC. This gives the protein CASFAGTGAYEQYF.

V is TRBV18 and J is TRBJ1-1; a possible D gene is TRBD1 (6 bases). The CDR3 has 16 amino acids. V lost 2 bases and J 0 bases, leaving 13 bases between the germline ends. Germline-derived CDR1 and CDR2 are KGHSH and LQKENI. CDR3 residues: CASSPSYGDMNTEAFF. CDR3 coding DNA: TGTGCCAGCTCACCATCGTACGGGGACATGAACACTGAAGCTTTCTTT.

The V gene is TRBV10-3, the J gene TRBJ2-1, with a possible D match to TRBD2 (7 bases). Germline CDR1 is ENHRY and CDR2 is SYGVKD. The CDR3 runs to 17 residues. V lost 7 bases to trimming and J lost 6 bases, with 25 bases between them. The CDR3 is CAITTKAPGLQGNEQFF. CDR3 DNA: TGTGCCATCACCACGAAGGCACCGGGACTACAGGGCAATGAGCAGTTCTTC.

This clonotype was observed a few times. The chain is built from TRBV4-3 and TRBJ2-1; 11 bases align to TRBD2. CDR1 is LGHNA and CDR2 is YSLEER in the germline V gene. CDR3 length: 17 amino acids. V lost 0 bases, J lost 9 bases, and 10 bases stayed unmatched. CDR3 coding DNA: TGCGCCAGCAGCCAAGATTGGGCTAGCGGGGGGTTAAGTGAGCAGTTCTTC. This encodes CASSQDWASGGLSEQFF.

The gene calls are TRBV29-1 and TRBJ2-1, with D possibly matching TRBD2 (5 bases). Trimming cost V 1 base and J 7 bases, with 17 bases left between them. CDR1 is SQVTM and CDR2 is ANQGSEA in the germline V gene. CDR3 size: 15 residues. CDR3 coding DNA: TGCAGCGTTGAAGTGGCCAGCGGCGCCCTAAATGAGCAGTTCTTC. Translated: CSVEVASGALNEQFF.

V gene TRBV5-5 combines with J gene TRBJ2-7; 9 bases match TRBD1. The CDR3 is 14 amino acids. Germline V gene lookup returns CDR1 SGHKS and CDR2 YYEKEE (reference sequence). The ends lost 5 bases at V and 5 bases at J; junction bases unmatched: 8. The CDR3: CASRFPGQGNEQYF. In DNA, the CDR3 is TGTGCCAGCAGGTTCCCGGGACAGGGAAACGAGCAGTACTTC.

This chain links TRBV12-3 or TRBV12-4 with TRBJ2-5; D gene unclear. The V gene lost 6 bases and the J gene lost 5 bases, with 10 bases spanning the gap. The CDR3 length is 12 residues. CDR3 sequence (DNA): TGTGCCAGCAGCCCTGCTACGGAGACCCAGTACTTC. It translates to CASSPATETQYF.

The chain recombines TRBV7-2 with TRBJ2-3; D gene ambiguous. V was pared by 3 bases and J by 6 bases, with 10 bases between. The CDR3 totals 13 residues. Germline V lookup: CDR1 SGHTA, CDR2 FQGNSA. CDR3 nucleotides: TGTGCCAGCAGCTTCAACCTGGGGGATACGCAGTATTTT. The encoded protein is CASSFNLGDTQYF.

The gene calls are TRBV5-1 and TRBJ2-5, with D unresolved. Germline-derived CDR1 and CDR2 are SGHRS and YFSETQ. Trimming removed 7 bases at V and 0 bases at J, with 10 bases between. The CDR3 spans 13 residues. The CDR3 protein is CASCLSYQETQYF. For the CDR3, the DNA is TGCGCCAGCTGTCTCTCGTACCAAGAGACCCAGTACTTC.